These T cell receptor beta chains were read from a single sample in a study of blood T cell repertoires in COVID-19. Clones were sequenced by immunoSEQ multiplex PCR, and TCRdb holds only the in-frame ones, with some missing. The data show 150,000 to 200,000 clones, roughly four fifths seen once. Sequencing was performed on peripheral blood. These receptors were collected from a man aged 70-80 years who had recovered from COVID-19. CDR3s include the opening cysteine and the closing phenylalanine or tryptophan. D genes are given only for firm matches. Size values are once, few and many counts, or a class for expanded clones, and some rows have none.

J gene | V gene | D gene | clone size | CDR3 protein | CDR3 DNA
TRBJ2-3 | TRBV29-1 | TRBD2 | . | CSVAHIRLAGIRSTDTQYF | TGCAGCGTCGCTCACATCAGACTAGCGGGAATTCGTAGCACAGATACGCAGTATTTT
TRBJ2-4 | TRBV5-4 | TRBD2 | . | CASSIQREENIQYF | TGTGCCAGCAGCATCCAGCGGGAGGAAAACATTCAGTACTTC
TRBJ1-1 | TRBV30 | . | . | CAWSPGGTEAFF | TGTGCCTGGAGTCCGGGGGGGACTGAAGCTTTCTTT
TRBJ2-5 | TRBV19 | TRBD1 | . | CASSIDRTGRETQYF | TGTGCCAGTAGTATAGATCGGACAGGGCGAGAGACCCAGTACTTC
TRBJ2-7 | TRBV18 | TRBD2 | . | CASSPGGSSYEQYF | TGTGCCAGCTCACCTGGCGGGAGCTCCTACGAGCAGTACTTC
TRBJ2-3 | TRBV2 | TRBD2 | . | CASSQGGASFDTQYF | TGTGCCAGCAGTCAGGGAGGGGCTAGCTTTGATACGCAGTATTTT
TRBJ1-1 | TRBV2 | . | . | CASRRQKNTEAFF | TGTGCCAGCAGACGACAGAAGAACACTGAAGCTTTCTTT
TRBJ2-2 | TRBV11-2 | TRBD2 | . | CASSHTSGTGELFF | TGTGCCAGCAGCCATACTAGCGGGACCGGGGAGCTGTTTTTT
TRBJ2-7 | TRBV27 | . | . | CASSIDRLGYEQYF | TGTGCCAGCAGTATCGACAGGTTGGGCTACGAGCAGTACTTC
TRBJ2-5 | TRBV5-1 | TRBD1 | few | CASSGGTGGYQETQYF | TGCGCCAGCAGCGGCGGGACAGGAGGATATCAGGAGACCCAGTACTTC
TRBJ2-3 | TRBV7-2 | . | . | CASNPPGEDTQYF | TGTGCCAGCAACCCCCCGGGGGAGGATACGCAGTATTTT
TRBJ2-1 | TRBV7-9 | . | . | CASSLGGTATPLF | TGTGCCAGCAGCTTAGGCGGGACCGCCACCCCTCTCTTC
TRBJ2-3 | TRBV6-4 | TRBD2 | . | CASSVGGLAGRDTQYF | TGTGCCAGCAGTGTTGGGGGACTAGCGGGAAGAGATACGCAGTATTTT
TRBJ1-6 | TRBV18 | TRBD1 | . | CASSPQTGTAGHSPLHF | TGTGCCAGCTCACCCCAGACCGGGACAGCTGGTCATTCACCCCTCCACTTT
TRBJ2-1 | TRBV3-1/TRBV3-2 | TRBD2 | few | CASGLAGLSYNEQFF | TGTGCCAGCGGGCTAGCGGGGCTATCGTACAATGAGCAGTTCTTC
TRBJ2-5 | TRBV3-1/TRBV3-2 | TRBD2 | . | CASSLGGQETQYF | TGTGCCAGCAGCCTCGGGGGGCAAGAGACCCAGTACTTC
TRBJ2-7 | TRBV27 | TRBD2 | . | CASSLSLAGSYEQYF | TGTGCCAGCAGTTTAAGCCTAGCGGGTTCCTACGAGCAGTACTTC
TRBJ2-5 | TRBV7-8 | . | . | CASSLVQQETQYF | TGTGCCAGCAGCTTAGTACAGCAAGAGACCCAGTACTTC
TRBJ2-1 | TRBV5-5 | . | few | CASSLSGTYNEQFF | TGTGCCAGCAGCTTGAGCGGCACCTACAATGAGCAGTTCTTC
TRBJ2-7 | TRBV6-5 | TRBD2 | . | CASSYPISGSSYEQYF | TGTGCCAGCAGTTACCCGATTAGCGGGAGCTCCTACGAGCAGTACTTC
TRBJ2-3 | TRBV18 | . | . | CASSSTDTQYF | TGTGCCAGCTCATCGACAGATACGCAGTATTTT
TRBJ2-1 | TRBV18 | TRBD2 | . | CASSPRRTSGYSYNEQFF | TGTGCCAGCTCACCACGACGGACTAGCGGTTACTCCTACAATGAGCAGTTCTTC
TRBJ1-2 | TRBV4-1 | TRBD1 | few | CASSQDRGINYGYTF | TGCGCCAGCAGCCAGGACAGGGGGATTAACTATGGCTACACCTTC
TRBJ2-7 | TRBV3-1/TRBV3-2 | . | . | CASSQDRSRHEQYF | TGTGCCAGCAGCCAAGATAGGAGCCGGCACGAGCAGTACTTC
TRBJ2-3 | TRBV11-1 | TRBD2 | . | CASSLSGRTDTQYF | TGTGCCAGCAGCTTAAGCGGGAGGACAGATACGCAGTATTTT
TRBJ2-1 | TRBV6-2/TRBV6-3 | . | few | CASSYLLYNEQFF | TGTGCCAGCAGTTATCTTTTATACAATGAGCAGTTCTTC
TRBJ2-7 | TRBV6-5 | TRBD2 | . | CASSLAGSYEQYF | TGTGCCAGCTCGCTAGCGGGATCCTACGAGCAGTACTTC
TRBJ1-2 | TRBV24-1 | . | . | CAAAGIPGVGYTF | TGTGCCGCTGCCGGAATCCCCGGGGTAGGCTACACCTTC
TRBJ2-1 | TRBV5-1 | TRBD1 | few | CASSITTGQGGNEQFF | TGCGCCAGCAGCATAACTACGGGACAGGGCGGGAATGAGCAGTTCTTC
TRBJ1-3 | TRBV2 | . | . | CAQQAGGTGNTIYF | TGTGCCCAGCAGGCGGGAGGGACTGGAAACACCATATATTTT
TRBJ1-2 | TRBV19 | . | . | CASSIGQPYGYTF | TGTGCCAGTAGTATAGGACAGCCGTATGGCTACACCTTC
TRBJ1-2 | TRBV5-6 | . | . | CASSSDSLGYGYTF | TGTGCCAGCAGCTCGGACAGCTTGGGCTATGGCTACACCTTC
TRBJ2-1 | TRBV19 | . | . | CASTPLGLEGPPQFF | TGTGCCAGTACGCCCTTAGGGCTGGAGGGCCCCCCTCAGTTCTTC
TRBJ2-3 | TRBV7-8 | . | . | CASSSRRSAGFSTDTQYF | TGTGCCAGCAGCTCCCGACGCTCCGCGGGCTTTAGCACAGATACGCAGTATTTT
TRBJ2-5 | TRBV2 | TRBD1 | . | CASSEWVTRDRSGETQYF | TGTGCCAGCAGTGAATGGGTGACACGGGACAGGTCAGGAGAAACCCAGTACTTC
TRBJ2-3 | TRBV27 | TRBD2 | . | CASSQGREGSDTQYF | TGTGCCAGCAGCCAGGGGCGGGAGGGCTCAGATACGCAGTATTTT
TRBJ1-2 | TRBV21-1 | . | . | CASSKTEGRYYGYTF | TGTGCCAGCAGCAAGACAGAAGGACGTTACTATGGCTACACCTTC
TRBJ2-3 | TRBV23-1 | TRBD1 | . | CASSGQGARDTQYF | TGCGCCAGCAGTGGGCAGGGGGCAAGAGATACGCAGTATTTT
TRBJ2-7 | TRBV7-2 | TRBD2 | . | CASRSTSGSSKQYF | TGTGCCAGCAGGTCGACTAGCGGGAGCTCTAAGCAGTACTTC
TRBJ2-1 | TRBV5-1 | TRBD1 | . | CASSTGTGGPDEQFF | TGCGCCAGCAGCACAGGGACAGGGGGGCCCGATGAGCAGTTCTTC
TRBJ2-3 | TRBV5-4 | TRBD1 | . | CASSSGGHILGADTQYF | TGTGCCAGCAGCTCAGGGGGACACATCCTTGGGGCAGATACGCAGTATTTT
TRBJ2-1 | TRBV19 | . | . | CASSQRVGEQFF | TGTGCCAGTAGTCAACGGGTCGGGGAGCAGTTCTTC
TRBJ2-3 | TRBV5-6 | . | . | CASSLSTSSTDTQYF | TGTGCCAGCAGCTTGTCGACTTCTAGCACAGATACGCAGTATTTT
TRBJ1-4 | TRBV14 | . | . | CASSQERSSPGNEKLFF | TGTGCCAGCAGCCAAGAGCGTTCCTCACCGGGTAATGAAAAACTGTTTTTT
TRBJ1-3 | TRBV28 | . | few | CASKGQGGTIYF | TGTGCCAGCAAGGGTCAAGGGGGCACCATATATTTT
TRBJ1-4 | TRBV30 | . | . | CAWSGGGGEKLFF | TGTGCCTGGAGTGGAGGGGGTGGTGAAAAACTGTTTTTT
TRBJ1-1 | TRBV3-1/TRBV3-2 | TRBD1 | . | CASSQAGRGGETEAFF | TGTGCCAGCAGCCAAGCGGGTCGAGGGGGCGAAACTGAAGCTTTCTTT
TRBJ2-1 | TRBV7-2 | TRBD2 | . | CASRNSGTRRDEQFF | TGTGCCAGCAGGAACTCCGGGACTAGGCGTGATGAGCAGTTCTTC
TRBJ2-7 | TRBV5-1 | . | . | CASSLGQVYEQYF | TGCGCCAGCAGCTTGGGACAGGTCTACGAGCAGTACTTC
TRBJ1-4 | TRBV2 | TRBD1 | . | CASSYRDSEKLFF | TGTGCCAGCAGTTACCGGGACAGTGAAAAACTGTTTTTT
TRBJ1-3 | TRBV5-1 | . | . | CASSLAAALPGNTIYF | TGCGCCAGCAGCTTGGCGGCAGCACTACCTGGAAACACCATATATTTT
TRBJ2-1 | TRBV30 | TRBD2 | few | CAWSGLAVNEQFF | TGTGCCTGGAGTGGGCTAGCGGTGAATGAGCAGTTCTTC
TRBJ2-5 | TRBV14 | . | . | CASSQSPGQETQYF | TGTGCCAGCAGCCAATCCCCGGGACAAGAGACCCAGTACTTC
TRBJ1-1 | TRBV28 | . | . | CASSRDTWKAFF | TGTGCCAGCAGCCGTGACACCTGGAAAGCTTTCTTT
TRBJ2-5 | TRBV29-1 | . | . | CSVRRGVQETQYF | TGCAGCGTGAGGCGCGGGGTTCAAGAGACCCAGTACTTC
TRBJ2-7 | TRBV5-1 | TRBD2 | . | CASSLDSSGSFEQYF | TGCGCCAGCAGCTTGGACTCTAGCGGGAGTTTTGAGCAGTACTTC
TRBJ1-1 | TRBV10-2 | . | once | CASGATLEDTEAFF | TGCGCCAGCGGAGCAACACTGGAGGACACTGAAGCTTTCTTT
TRBJ1-3 | TRBV25-1 | . | . | CASSESRFSSGNTIYF | TGTGCCAGCAGTGAATCCAGGTTTTCCTCTGGAAACACCATATATTTT
TRBJ2-3 | TRBV6-5 | TRBD2 | . | CASTSGLAADTQYF | TGTGCCAGCACTTCAGGACTAGCAGCAGATACGCAGTATTTT